These T cell receptor beta chains were read from a single sample in a study of cytomegalovirus exposure and HLA in healthy donors. TCRdb keeps only in-frame clones here, not all; method: immunoSEQ multiplex PCR. The data show about 210,000 clones, with roughly 87% seen just once and approximately 1.1% held by the top ten. Input material: PBMCs. The receptors were sampled from a boy aged 2 to 10 in good health and CMV-seronegative. Each CDR3 is given with its conserved first and last residue. The D gene is left open where the match is weak. Not every row has a clone size; where given, it reads once, few, many or a size class.

TRBJ2-7,-,TRBV6-1,-,TGTGCCTCCGGGGATCTTACCTACGAGCAGTACTTC,CASGDLTYEQYF
TRBJ2-2,-,TRBV12-5,-,TGTGCTAGTGGACCGAATTCCAAAACCTCGACACAGAACACCGGGGAGCTGTTTTTT,CASGPNSKTSTQNTGELFF
TRBJ1-1,-,TRBV5-6,-,TGTGCCAGCAGCTTGGGGCGGGGACGGAACACTGAAGCTTTCTTT,CASSLGRGRNTEAFF
TRBJ2-7,many,TRBV10-2,-,TGCGCCAGCAGTGACAGGAGGTGGGAGACGGACGAGCAGTACTTC,CASSDRRWETDEQYF
TRBJ2-5,-,TRBV2,-,TGTGCCAGCAGTGAGTTCTACCAAGAGACCCAGTACTTC,CASSEFYQETQYF
TRBJ2-5,-,TRBV27,-,TGTGCCAGCAGTTTATCGGGCAGGTACCAAGAGACCCAGTACTTC,CASSLSGRYQETQYF
TRBJ1-1,-,TRBV27,TRBD1,TGTGCCAGCAGTCCGCAGGGGGCGGACACTGAAGCTTTCTTT,CASSPQGADTEAFF
TRBJ1-1,-,TRBV9,-,TGTGCCAGCAGCGTAGACGGGAACACTGAAGCTTTCTTT,CASSVDGNTEAFF
TRBJ1-1,-,TRBV9,-,TGTGCCAGCGGCCAGGGGTTGGGCACTGAAGCTTTCTTT,CASGQGLGTEAFF
TRBJ2-3,-,TRBV7-9,TRBD2,TGTGCCAGCATCCTTAGCGGGAGGAGCACAGATACGCAGTATTTT,CASILSGRSTDTQYF
TRBJ2-5,-,TRBV28,TRBD1,TGTGCCAGCAGCACGGACAGGGGGCTGGAGACCCAGTACTTC,CASSTDRGLETQYF
TRBJ2-2,-,TRBV7-8,TRBD1,TGTGCCAGCAGCTTAGTCGGGACAGGGGACACCGGGGAGCTGTTTTTT,CASSLVGTGDTGELFF
TRBJ2-7,-,TRBV14,-,TGTGCCAGCAGCCGCTTGAGGGTTACGGACCCTTACGAGCAGTACTTC,CASSRLRVTDPYEQYF
TRBJ2-7,-,TRBV4-1,-,TGCGCCAGCAGCCAAGAATCGGCGGATTACGAGCAGTACTTC,CASSQESADYEQYF
TRBJ1-2,-,TRBV5-6,TRBD1,TGTGCCAGCAGCTTAGGCGGACAGGGGGGAGGCTATGGCTACACCTTC,CASSLGGQGGGYGYTF
TRBJ2-1,once,TRBV6-4,-,TGTGCCAGCAGTGTCTGGGGGGATCCCTACAATGAGCAGTTCTTC,CASSVWGDPYNEQFF
TRBJ1-3,-,TRBV5-1,-,TGCGCCAGCAGCTTCCAAGAGGCCTCTGGAAACACCATATATTTT,CASSFQEASGNTIYF
TRBJ2-7,-,TRBV11-2,TRBD1,TGTGCCAGCAGCTATTCGCCGGGACAGGGGGCTTACGAGCAGTACTTC,CASSYSPGQGAYEQYF
TRBJ2-5,once,TRBV5-1,-,TGCGCCACCCAGAGGGCCGGGACTGCTCAAGAGACCCAGTACTTC,CATQRAGTAQETQYF
TRBJ2-7,-,TRBV27,-,TGTGCCAGCAGTTCCACTCCTAGGGGAAGCTACGAGCAGTACTTC,CASSSTPRGSYEQYF
TRBJ2-7,few,TRBV6-1,TRBD2,TGTGCCAGCAGTGAAGGACTAGCGGGGGGTTACGAGCAGTACTTC,CASSEGLAGGYEQYF
TRBJ1-1,once,TRBV10-3,TRBD1,TGTGCCACACGAGGACAGGGGGGACCTGCGGGCACTGAAGCTTTCTTT,CATRGQGGPAGTEAFF